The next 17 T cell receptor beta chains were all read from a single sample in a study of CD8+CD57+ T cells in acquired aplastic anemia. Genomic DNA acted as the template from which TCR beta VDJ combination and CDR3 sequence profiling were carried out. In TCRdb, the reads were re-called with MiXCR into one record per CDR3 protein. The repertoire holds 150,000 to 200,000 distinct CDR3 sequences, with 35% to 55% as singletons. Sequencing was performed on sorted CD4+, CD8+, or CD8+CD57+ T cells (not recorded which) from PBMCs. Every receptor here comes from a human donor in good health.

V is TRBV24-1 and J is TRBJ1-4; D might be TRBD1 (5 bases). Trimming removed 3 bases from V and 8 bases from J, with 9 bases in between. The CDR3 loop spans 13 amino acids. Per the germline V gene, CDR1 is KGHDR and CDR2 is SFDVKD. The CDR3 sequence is CATSDAGTEKLFF. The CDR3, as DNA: TGTGCCACCAGTGATGCCGGGACCGAAAAACTGTTTTTT.

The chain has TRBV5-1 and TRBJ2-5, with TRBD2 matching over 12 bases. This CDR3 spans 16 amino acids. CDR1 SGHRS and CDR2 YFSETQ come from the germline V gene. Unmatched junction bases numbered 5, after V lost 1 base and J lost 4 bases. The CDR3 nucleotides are TGCGCCAGCAGCTTGAGACTAGCGGGAGTCGGAGAGACCCAGTACTTC. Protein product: CASSLRLAGVGETQYF.

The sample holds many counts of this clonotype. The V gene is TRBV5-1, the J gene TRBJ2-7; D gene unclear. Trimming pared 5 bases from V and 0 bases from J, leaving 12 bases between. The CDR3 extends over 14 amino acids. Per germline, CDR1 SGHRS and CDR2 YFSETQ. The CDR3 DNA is TGCGCCAGCAGAGGCACGGAGAGCTCCTACGAGCAGTACTTC. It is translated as CASRGTESSYEQYF. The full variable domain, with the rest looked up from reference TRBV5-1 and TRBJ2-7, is KAGVTQTPRYLIKTRGQQVTLSCSPISGHRSVSWYQQTPGQGLQFLFEYFSETQRNKGNFPGRFSGRQFSNSRSEMNVSTLELGDSALYLCASRGTESSYEQYFGPGTRLTVT.

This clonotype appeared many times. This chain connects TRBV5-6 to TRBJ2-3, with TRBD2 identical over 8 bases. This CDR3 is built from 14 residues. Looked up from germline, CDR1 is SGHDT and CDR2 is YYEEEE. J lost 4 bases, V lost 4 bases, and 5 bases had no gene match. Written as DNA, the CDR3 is TGTGCCAGCAGCCGGGAGGGGTTGGCAGATACGCAGTATTTT. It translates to CASSREGLADTQYF.

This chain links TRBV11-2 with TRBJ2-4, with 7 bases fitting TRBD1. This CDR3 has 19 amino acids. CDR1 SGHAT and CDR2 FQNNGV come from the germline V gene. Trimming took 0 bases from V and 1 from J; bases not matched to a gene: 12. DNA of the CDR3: TGTGCCAGCAGCTTAGATCGGCAGGGGGTGAAGCAGGCCAAAAACATTCAGTACTTC. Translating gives CASSLDRQGVKQAKNIQYF.

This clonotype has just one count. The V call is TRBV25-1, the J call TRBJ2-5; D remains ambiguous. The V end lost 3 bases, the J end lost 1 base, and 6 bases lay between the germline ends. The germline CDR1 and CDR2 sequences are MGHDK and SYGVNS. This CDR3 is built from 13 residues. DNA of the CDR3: TGTGCCAGCAGTGACAGTCCCCAAGAGACCCAGTACTTC. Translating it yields CASSDSPQETQYF.

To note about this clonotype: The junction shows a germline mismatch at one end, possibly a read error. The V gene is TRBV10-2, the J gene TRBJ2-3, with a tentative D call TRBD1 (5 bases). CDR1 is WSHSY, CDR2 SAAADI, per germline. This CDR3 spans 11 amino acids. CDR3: CASSLTGTQYF. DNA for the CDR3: TGCGCCAGCAGCCTCACAGGTACGCAGTATTTT.

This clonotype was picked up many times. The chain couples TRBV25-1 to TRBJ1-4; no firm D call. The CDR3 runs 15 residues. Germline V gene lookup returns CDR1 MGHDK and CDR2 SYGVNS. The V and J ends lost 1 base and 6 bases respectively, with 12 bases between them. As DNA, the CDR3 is TGTGCCAGCAGTGAATTAGAGGGTCGCGATGAAAAACTGTTTTTT. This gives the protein CASSELEGRDEKLFF.

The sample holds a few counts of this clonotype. The CDR3 reads CARRGGLSDTQYF. The CDR3 nucleotides are TGTGCCAGGCGGGGGGGCCTGTCAGATACGCAGTATTTT. The chain joins TRBV2 to TRBJ2-3; TRBD2 matches at 9 bases. Trimming cost V 9 bases and J 4 bases; bases outside gene matches: 5. This CDR3 has 13 residues. The germline V gene encodes CDR1 SNHLY and CDR2 FYNNEI.

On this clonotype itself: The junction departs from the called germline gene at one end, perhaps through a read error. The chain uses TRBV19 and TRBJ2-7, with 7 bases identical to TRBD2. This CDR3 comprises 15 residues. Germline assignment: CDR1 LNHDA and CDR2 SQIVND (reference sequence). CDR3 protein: CASSFPGGGAYERYF. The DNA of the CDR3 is TGTGCCAGCAGCTTCCCTGGCGGGGGAGCCTACGAGCGGTACTTC.

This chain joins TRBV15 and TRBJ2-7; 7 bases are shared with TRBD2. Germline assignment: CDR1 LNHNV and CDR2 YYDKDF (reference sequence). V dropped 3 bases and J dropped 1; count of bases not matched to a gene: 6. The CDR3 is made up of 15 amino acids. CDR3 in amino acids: CATSSVGGSSYEQYF. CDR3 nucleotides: TGTGCCACCAGCAGTGTGGGGGGGTCTTCCTACGAGCAGTACTTC.

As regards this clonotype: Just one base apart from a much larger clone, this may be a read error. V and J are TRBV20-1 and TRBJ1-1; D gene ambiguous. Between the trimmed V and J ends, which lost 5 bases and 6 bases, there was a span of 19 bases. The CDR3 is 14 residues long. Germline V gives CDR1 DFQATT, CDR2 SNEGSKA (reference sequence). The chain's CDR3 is CSAPRERWGAEAFF. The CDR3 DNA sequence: TGCAGTGCTCCAAGAGAGAGGTGGGGAGCTGAAGCTTTCTTT.

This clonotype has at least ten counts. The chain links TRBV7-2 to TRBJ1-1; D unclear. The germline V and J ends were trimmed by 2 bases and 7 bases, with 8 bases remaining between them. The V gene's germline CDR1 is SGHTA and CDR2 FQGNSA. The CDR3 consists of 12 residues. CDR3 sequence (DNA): TGTGCCAGCAGCTTACAACAACTTGAAGCTTTCTTT. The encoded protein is CASSLQQLEAFF.

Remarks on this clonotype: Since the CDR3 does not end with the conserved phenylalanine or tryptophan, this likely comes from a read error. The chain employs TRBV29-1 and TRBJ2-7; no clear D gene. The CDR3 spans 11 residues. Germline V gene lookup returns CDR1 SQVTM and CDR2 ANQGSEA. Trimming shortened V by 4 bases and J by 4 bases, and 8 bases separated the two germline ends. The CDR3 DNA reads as TGCAGCGTTGTAGGTGCGTACGAGCAGTACTCC. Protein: CSVVGAYEQYS.

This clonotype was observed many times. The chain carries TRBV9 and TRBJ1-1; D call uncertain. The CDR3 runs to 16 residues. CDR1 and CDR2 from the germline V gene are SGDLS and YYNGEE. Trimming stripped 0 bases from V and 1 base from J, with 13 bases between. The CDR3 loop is CASSVAGSGKNTEAFF. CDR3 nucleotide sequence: TGTGCCAGCAGCGTAGCTGGCTCGGGGAAGAACACTGAAGCTTTCTTT.

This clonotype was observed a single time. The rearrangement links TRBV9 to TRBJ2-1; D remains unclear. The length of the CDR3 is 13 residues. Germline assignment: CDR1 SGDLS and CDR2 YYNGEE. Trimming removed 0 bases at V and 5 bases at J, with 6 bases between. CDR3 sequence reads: CASSVVANNEQFF. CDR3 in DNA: TGTGCCAGCAGCGTAGTGGCGAACAATGAGCAGTTCTTC.

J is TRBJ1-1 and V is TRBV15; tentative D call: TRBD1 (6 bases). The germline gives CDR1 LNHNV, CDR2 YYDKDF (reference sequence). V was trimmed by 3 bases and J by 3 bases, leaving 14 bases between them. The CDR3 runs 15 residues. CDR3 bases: TGTGCCACCAGCAGCTGGGGGGCTTCCCACACTGAAGCTTTCTTT. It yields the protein CATSSWGASHTEAFF.